This T cell receptor beta chain is drawn from a study of T-cell memory formation after mild COVID-19. One entry per CDR3 protein, called by TCRdb with MiXCR from the 5' RACE reads. The sample consists of some 130,000 distinct CDR3 sequences, approximately 17% of them appearing once. This clonotype turned up a few times. Sequences were obtained from PBMCs or a T cell subset sorted from them (not recorded which). The TCR comes from a man in his late teens or twenties who had mild COVID-19 (a few samples of this study predate the infection). Cell type and time point are not known.

The chain's CDR3 is CASRRPGTSGGNIQYF. DNA for the CDR3: TGTGCCAGCAGACGACCCGGGACTAGCGGGGGGAACATTCAGTACTTC. The V call is TRBV11-2, the J call TRBJ2-4; 15 nucleotides line up with TRBD2. This CDR3 region has 16 residues. With V trimmed by 6 bases and J by 7 bases, 7 bases remained unmatched. The germline gives CDR1 SGHAT, CDR2 FQNNGV.